This T cell receptor beta chain emerged from a study of somatic mutations in cytotoxic T cells in rheumatoid arthritis. Study-level findings and limits: In rheumatoid arthritis patients, unlike healthy controls, CD8+ clonality rose with age. About an eighth of the roughly 60 patients had a largest CD8+ clone above 20% of CD8+ cells. Levels of CD8+ T-cell clonality in rheumatoid arthritis patients were statistically indistinguishable from those seen in age-matched healthy controls, with no significant difference. Antigen targets of the expanded CD8+ clones remained unidentified.

Method: immunoSEQ multiplex PCR; TCRdb's copy keeps in-frame clones and lacks some. The sample lists fewer than 30,000 clones, 82% occurring once. CDR3 size: 17 residues. V was cut by 1 base and J by 3 bases, with 16 bases left in between. Germline CDR1 reads SEHNR; CDR2 reads FQNEAQ (reference sequence). On this clone itself: The target antigen is unknown.

The source material was CD8+ T cells sorted from blood. The source is a man aged 50 or older in good health. The chain couples TRBV7-9 to TRBJ2-4; possible D gene TRBD2, 5 bases. The DNA for the CDR3 is TGTGCCAGCAGCTTAGTACCGGGAAGTACCAGCAAAAACATTCAGTACTTC. Its translation is CASSLVPGSTSKNIQYF.